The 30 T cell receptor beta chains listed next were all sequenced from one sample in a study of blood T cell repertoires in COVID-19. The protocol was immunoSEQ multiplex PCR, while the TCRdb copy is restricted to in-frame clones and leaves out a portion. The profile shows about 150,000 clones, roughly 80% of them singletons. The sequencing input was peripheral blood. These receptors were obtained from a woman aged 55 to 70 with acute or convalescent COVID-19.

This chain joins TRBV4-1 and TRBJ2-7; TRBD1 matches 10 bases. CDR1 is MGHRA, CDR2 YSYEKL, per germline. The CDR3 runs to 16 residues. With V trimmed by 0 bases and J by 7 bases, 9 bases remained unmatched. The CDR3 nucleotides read TGCGCCAGCAGCCAAGATCCCCGACAGGGGGCAGGGGAGCAGTACTTC. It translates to CASSQDPRQGAGEQYF.

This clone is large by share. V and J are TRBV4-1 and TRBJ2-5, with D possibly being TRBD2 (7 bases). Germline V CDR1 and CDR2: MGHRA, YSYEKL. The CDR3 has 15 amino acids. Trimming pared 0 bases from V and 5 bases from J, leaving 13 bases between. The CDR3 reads CASSQEPGGWETQYF. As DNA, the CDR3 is TGCGCCAGCAGCCAAGAACCGGGGGGCTGGGAGACCCAGTACTTC.

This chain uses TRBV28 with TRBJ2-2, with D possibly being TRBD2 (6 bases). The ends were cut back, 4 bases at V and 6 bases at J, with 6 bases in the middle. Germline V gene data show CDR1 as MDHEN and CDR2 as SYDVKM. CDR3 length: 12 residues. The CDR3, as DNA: TGTGCCAGCAGTTGGGGGGCCGGGGAGCTGTTTTTT. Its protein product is CASSWGAGELFF.

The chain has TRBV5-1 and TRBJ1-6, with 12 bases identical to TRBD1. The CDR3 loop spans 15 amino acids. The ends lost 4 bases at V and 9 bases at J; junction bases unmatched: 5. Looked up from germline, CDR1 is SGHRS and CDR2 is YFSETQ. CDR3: CASSVGQGASSPLHF. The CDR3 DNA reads TGCGCCAGCAGCGTGGGACAGGGGGCTAGTTCACCCCTCCACTTT. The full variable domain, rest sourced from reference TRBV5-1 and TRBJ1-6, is KAGVTQTPRYLIKTRGQQVTLSCSPISGHRSVSWYQQTPGQGLQFLFEYFSETQRNKGNFPGRFSGRQFSNSRSEMNVSTLELGDSALYLCASSVGQGASSPLHFGNGTRLTVT.

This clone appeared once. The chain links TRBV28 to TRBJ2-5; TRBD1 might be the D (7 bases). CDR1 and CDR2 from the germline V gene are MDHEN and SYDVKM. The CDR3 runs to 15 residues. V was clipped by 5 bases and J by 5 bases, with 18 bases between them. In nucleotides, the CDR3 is TGTGCCAGCAGTGGCTCAGACAGGGCGGGGGAGACCCAGTACTTC. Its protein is CASSGSDRAGETQYF.

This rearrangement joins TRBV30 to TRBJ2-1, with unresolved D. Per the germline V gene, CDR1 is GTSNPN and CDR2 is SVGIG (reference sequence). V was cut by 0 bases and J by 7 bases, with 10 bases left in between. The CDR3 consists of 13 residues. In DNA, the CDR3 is TGTGCCTGGAGTGTAGGCCCCGGGAATGAGCAGTTCTTC. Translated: CAWSVGPGNEQFF.

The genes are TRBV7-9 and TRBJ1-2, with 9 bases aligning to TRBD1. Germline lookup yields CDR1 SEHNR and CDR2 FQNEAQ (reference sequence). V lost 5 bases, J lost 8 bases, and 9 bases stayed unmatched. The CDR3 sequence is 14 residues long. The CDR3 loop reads CASSTGQGKFGYTF. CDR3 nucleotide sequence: TGTGCCAGCAGCACGGGACAGGGTAAATTCGGCTACACCTTC.

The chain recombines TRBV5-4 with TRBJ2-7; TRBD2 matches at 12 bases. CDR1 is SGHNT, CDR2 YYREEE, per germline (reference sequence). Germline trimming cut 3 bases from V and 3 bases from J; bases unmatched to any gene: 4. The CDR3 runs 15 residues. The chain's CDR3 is CASSSTSGGRYEQYF. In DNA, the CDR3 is TGTGCCAGCAGCTCTACTAGCGGGGGGCGCTACGAGCAGTACTTC.

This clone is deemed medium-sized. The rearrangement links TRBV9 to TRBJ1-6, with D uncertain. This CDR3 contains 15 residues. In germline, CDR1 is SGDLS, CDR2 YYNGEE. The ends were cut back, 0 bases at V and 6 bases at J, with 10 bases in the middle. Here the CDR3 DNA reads TGTGCCAGCAGCGTAGAGGGAGGAATTAATTCACCCCTCCACTTT. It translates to CASSVEGGINSPLHF.

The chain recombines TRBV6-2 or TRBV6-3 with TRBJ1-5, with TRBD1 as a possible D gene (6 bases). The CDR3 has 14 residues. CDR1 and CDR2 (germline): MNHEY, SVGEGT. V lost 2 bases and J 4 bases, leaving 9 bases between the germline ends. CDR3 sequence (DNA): TGTGCCAGCAGTTACCTCGGACAGAATCAGCCCCAGCATTTT. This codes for CASSYLGQNQPQHF.

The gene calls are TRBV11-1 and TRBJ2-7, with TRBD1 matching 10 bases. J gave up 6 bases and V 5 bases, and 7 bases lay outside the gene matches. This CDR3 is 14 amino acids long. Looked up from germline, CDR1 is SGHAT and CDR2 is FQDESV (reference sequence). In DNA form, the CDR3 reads TGTGCCAGCAGCCCCCGGACAGGGGGAGGCGAGCAGTACTTC. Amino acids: CASSPRTGGGEQYF.

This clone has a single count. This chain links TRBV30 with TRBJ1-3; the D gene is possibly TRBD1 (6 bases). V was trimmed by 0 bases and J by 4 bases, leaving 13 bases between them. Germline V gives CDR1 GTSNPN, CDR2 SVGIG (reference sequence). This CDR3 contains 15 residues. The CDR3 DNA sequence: TGTGCCTGGAGTGTCCAGGGGCACACGGGAAACACCATATATTTT. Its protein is CAWSVQGHTGNTIYF.

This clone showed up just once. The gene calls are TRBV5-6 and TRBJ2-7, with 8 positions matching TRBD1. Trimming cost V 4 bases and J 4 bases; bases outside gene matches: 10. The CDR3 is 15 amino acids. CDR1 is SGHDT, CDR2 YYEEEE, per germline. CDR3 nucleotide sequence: TGTGCCAGCAGCCTCGGACAGGGCTTGGGTTACGAGCAGTACTTC. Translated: CASSLGQGLGYEQYF.

CDR3 DNA sequence: TGTGCCACCCGGGACAGCCTTAACTATGGCTACACCTTC. This sequence encodes CATRDSLNYGYTF. The rearrangement joins TRBV6-5 to TRBJ1-2; 7 bases are shared with TRBD1. Germline loops: CDR1 MNHEY, CDR2 SVGAGI. CDR3 size: 13 residues. The V segment lost 10 bases and the J segment 1 base; nucleotides outside the gene matches: 6.

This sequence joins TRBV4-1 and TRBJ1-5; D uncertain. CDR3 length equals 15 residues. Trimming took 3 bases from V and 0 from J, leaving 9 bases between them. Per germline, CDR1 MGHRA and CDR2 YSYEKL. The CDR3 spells CASSQFGNSNQPQHF. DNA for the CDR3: TGCGCCAGCAGCCAGTTCGGGAATAGCAATCAGCCCCAGCATTTT.

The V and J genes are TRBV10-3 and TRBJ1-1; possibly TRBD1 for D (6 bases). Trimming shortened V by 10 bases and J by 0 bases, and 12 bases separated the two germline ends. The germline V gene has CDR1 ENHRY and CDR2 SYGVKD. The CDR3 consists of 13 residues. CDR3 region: CATGQPLNTEAFF. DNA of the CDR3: TGTGCCACAGGACAGCCTCTGAACACTGAAGCTTTCTTT.

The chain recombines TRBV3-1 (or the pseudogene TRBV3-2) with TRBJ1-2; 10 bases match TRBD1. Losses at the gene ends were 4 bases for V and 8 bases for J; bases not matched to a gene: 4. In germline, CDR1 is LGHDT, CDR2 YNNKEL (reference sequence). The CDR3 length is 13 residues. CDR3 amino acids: CASSPGTGVGYTF. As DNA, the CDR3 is TGTGCCAGCAGCCCCGGGACAGGGGTAGGCTACACCTTC.

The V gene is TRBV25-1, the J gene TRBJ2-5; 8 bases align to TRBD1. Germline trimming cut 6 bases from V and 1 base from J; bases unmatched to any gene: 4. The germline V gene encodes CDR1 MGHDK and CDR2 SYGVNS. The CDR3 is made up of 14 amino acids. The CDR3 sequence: CASRMGQVQETQYF. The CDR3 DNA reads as TGTGCCAGCAGGATGGGACAGGTCCAAGAGACCCAGTACTTC.

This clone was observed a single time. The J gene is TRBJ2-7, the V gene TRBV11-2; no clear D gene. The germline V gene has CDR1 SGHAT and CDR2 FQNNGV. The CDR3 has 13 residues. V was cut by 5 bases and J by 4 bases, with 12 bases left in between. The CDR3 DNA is TGTGCCAGCAGCCTCGGGTTCTTTTACGAGCAGTACTTC. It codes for CASSLGFFYEQYF.

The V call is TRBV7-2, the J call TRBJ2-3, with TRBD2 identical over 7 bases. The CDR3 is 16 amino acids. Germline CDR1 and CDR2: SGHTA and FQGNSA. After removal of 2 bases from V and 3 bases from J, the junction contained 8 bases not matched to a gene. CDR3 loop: CASSLSAAGWTDTQYF. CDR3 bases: TGTGCCAGCAGCTTATCCGCAGCGGGGTGGACAGATACGCAGTATTTT.

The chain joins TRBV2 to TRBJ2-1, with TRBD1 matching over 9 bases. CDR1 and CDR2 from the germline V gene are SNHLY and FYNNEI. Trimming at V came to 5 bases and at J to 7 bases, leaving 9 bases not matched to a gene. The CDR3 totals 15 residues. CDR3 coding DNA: TGTGCCAGCAGTTCTACCGGGACAGGGAGGAATGAGCAGTTCTTC. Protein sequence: CASSSTGTGRNEQFF.

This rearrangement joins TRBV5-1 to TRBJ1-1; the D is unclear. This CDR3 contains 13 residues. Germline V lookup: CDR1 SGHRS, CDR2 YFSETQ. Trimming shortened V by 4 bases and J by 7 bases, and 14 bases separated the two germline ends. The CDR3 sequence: CASSRVGGGEAFF. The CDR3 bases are TGCGCCAGCAGCCGGGTGGGAGGTGGTGAAGCTTTCTTT.

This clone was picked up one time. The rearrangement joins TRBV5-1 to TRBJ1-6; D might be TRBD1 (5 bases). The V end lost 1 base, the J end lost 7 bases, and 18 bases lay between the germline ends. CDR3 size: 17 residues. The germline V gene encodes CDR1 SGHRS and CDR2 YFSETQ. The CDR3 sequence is CASSLRSVAAGNSPLHF. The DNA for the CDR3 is TGCGCCAGCAGCTTGAGGTCTGTTGCGGCAGGGAATTCACCCCTCCACTTT.

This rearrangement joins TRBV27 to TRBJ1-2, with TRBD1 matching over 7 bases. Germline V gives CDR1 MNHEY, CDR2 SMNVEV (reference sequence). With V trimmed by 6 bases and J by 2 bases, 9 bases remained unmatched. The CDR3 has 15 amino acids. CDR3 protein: CASSFTGGQNYGYTF. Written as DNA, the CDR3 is TGTGCCAGCAGCTTTACCGGGGGACAGAACTATGGCTACACCTTC.

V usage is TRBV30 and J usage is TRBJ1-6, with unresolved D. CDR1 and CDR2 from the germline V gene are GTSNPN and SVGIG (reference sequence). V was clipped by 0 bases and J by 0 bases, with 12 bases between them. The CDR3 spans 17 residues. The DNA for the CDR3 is TGTGCCTGGAGTGTGCCCTACTCGAGCTCCTATAATTCACCCCTCCACTTT. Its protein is CAWSVPYSSSYNSPLHF.

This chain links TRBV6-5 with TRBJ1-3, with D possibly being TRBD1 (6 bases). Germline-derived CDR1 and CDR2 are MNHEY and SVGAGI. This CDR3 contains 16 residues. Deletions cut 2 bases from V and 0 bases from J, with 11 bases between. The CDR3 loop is CASSYGTPSSGNTIYF. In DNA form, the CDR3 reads TGTGCCAGCAGTTACGGGACACCAAGCTCTGGAAACACCATATATTTT.

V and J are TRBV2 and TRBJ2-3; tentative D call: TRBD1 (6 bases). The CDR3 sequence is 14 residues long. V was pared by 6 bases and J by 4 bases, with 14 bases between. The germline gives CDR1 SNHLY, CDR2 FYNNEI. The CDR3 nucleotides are TGTGCCAGCAGGAGGGGGTTGGCCTCAGATACGCAGTATTTT. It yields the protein CASRRGLASDTQYF.

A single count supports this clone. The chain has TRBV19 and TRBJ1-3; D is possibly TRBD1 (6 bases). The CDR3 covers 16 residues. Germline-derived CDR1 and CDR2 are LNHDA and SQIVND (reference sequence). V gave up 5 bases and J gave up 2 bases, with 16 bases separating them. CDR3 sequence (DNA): TGTGCCAGTAGTCCGACAGGCCAAGGACCTGGAAACACCATATATTTT. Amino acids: CASSPTGQGPGNTIYF.

CDR3 sequence: CASSRGGSSYNEQFF. In DNA, the CDR3 is TGTGCCAGCAGCCGGGGAGGGAGCTCCTACAATGAGCAGTTCTTC. The J gene is TRBJ2-1, the V gene TRBV9, with 7 positions matching TRBD2. This CDR3 comprises 15 residues. Trimming took 4 bases from V and 0 from J; bases not matched to a gene: 4. Per germline, CDR1 SGDLS and CDR2 YYNGEE.

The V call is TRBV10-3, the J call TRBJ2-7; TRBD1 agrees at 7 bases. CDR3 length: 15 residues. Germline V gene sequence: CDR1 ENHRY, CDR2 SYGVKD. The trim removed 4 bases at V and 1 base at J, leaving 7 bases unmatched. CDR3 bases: TGTGCCATCAGTGCAGGGACAGACAGATCCTACGAGCAGTACTTC. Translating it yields CAISAGTDRSYEQYF.